A single count supports the clone carrying this T cell receptor (beta chain). Its antigen is undetermined. These data are taken from a study of cytomegalovirus exposure and HLA in healthy donors. Study-level background: As released early, the data held 85 million to 95 million unique TCRs from HLA-typed donors. Genotyping of nearly 400 donors showed that 80% to 85% belonged to the Caucasian-associated ancestry cluster.

Whole-study findings and limits: Associated with cytomegalovirus, according to the listing, were fewer than 200 TCR beta chains.

V dropped 4 bases and J dropped 5 bases, with 5 bases sitting between them. Germline lookup yields CDR1 DFQATT and CDR2 SNEGSKA (reference sequence). The CDR3 runs to 10 residues. It was with 60 Vbeta and 13 Jbeta primers that the PCR ran. As handled by the study authors: Roughly 10 million shared chains were among around 80 million unique TCR beta chains counted in a later analysis. Data came from immunoSEQ multiplex PCR; TCRdb stores just in-frame clones and leaves some out. V, J and clone size derive from that table, while D and trimming were established from the DNA sequence. In the table there are some 150,000 clones, about four fifths of which are singletons.

The source material was PBMCs. The V call is TRBV20-1, the J call TRBJ2-5; D uncertain. The sequence came from a man in his forties in good health and CMV-seropositive. CDR3 nucleotide sequence: TGCAGTGCTACTCGGGAGACCCAGTACTTC. It specifies CSATRETQYF.